The 21 T cell receptor beta chains below were found in one sample sequenced in a study of shared clonotypes between healthy human individuals. Method: immunoSEQ multiplex PCR; TCRdb's copy keeps in-frame clones and lacks some. The sample shows hundreds of thousands of clones, 87% of them seen only once. The sequenced material came from memory CD8+ T cells sorted from blood. Regarding subset: CD45RO+ cells pooled with CCR7-negative TemRA cells. All receptors come from a young man in good health.

The chain recombines TRBV30 with TRBJ2-6, with D possibly matching TRBD1 (6 bases). Per germline, CDR1 GTSNPN and CDR2 SVGIG (reference sequence). The CDR3 contains 15 residues. Trimming took off 4 bases at V and 0 bases at J, with 10 bases between the two ends. CDR3 protein: CAWTQDSSGANVLTF. CDR3 nucleotides: TGTGCCTGGACCCAGGACAGCTCTGGGGCCAACGTCCTGACTTTC.

The rearrangement links TRBV27 to TRBJ2-6; D gene ambiguous. V was pared by 2 bases and J by 0 bases, with 5 bases between. The CDR3 is made up of 15 amino acids. CDR1 and CDR2 (germline): MNHEY, SMNVEV (reference sequence). The CDR3 loop is CASSLPSSGANVLTF. In DNA form, the CDR3 reads TGTGCCAGCAGTTTACCGTCCTCTGGGGCCAACGTCCTGACTTTC.

The V and J genes are TRBV27 and TRBJ1-4; 8 positions agree with TRBD1. The CDR3 runs to 14 residues. V lost 6 bases to trimming and J lost 5 bases; unmatched junction nucleotides: 5. Germline CDR1 and CDR2: MNHEY and SMNVEV (reference sequence). The CDR3 loop is CASSPTGGNEKLFF. The DNA for the CDR3 is TGTGCCAGCAGCCCTACAGGGGGAAATGAAAAACTGTTTTTT. The variable domain in full, completed from reference TRBV27 and TRBJ1-4, reads EAQVTQNPRYLITVTGKKLTVTCSQNMNHEYMSWYRQDPGLGLRQIYYSMNVEVTDKGDVPEGYKVSRKEKRNFPLILESPSPNQTSLYFCASSPTGGNEKLFFGSGTQLSVL.

This clone was recorded once. This rearrangement joins TRBV10-2 to TRBJ1-1, with D possibly TRBD1 on 5 matching bases. Per the germline V gene, CDR1 is WSHSY and CDR2 is SAAADI. V was trimmed by 6 bases and J by 4 bases, leaving 9 bases between them. The CDR3 sequence is 12 residues long. The CDR3 spells CASSLGATEAFF. The CDR3 DNA follows: TGCGCCAGCAGCCTCGGGGCCACTGAAGCTTTCTTT.

The V gene is TRBV2, the J gene TRBJ2-5, with TRBD2 matching 11 bases. The CDR3 extends over 17 amino acids. Unmatched junction bases numbered 7, after V lost 2 bases and J lost 2 bases. From germline, CDR1 is SNHLY and CDR2 FYNNEI. The chain's CDR3 is CASSERWLAGGQETQYF. The CDR3 coding sequence is TGTGCCAGCAGTGAAAGGTGGCTAGCGGGAGGACAAGAGACCCAGTACTTC.

The V call is TRBV5-6, the J call TRBJ2-3, with D possibly matching TRBD2 (6 bases). CDR1 is SGHDT and CDR2 is YYEEEE in the germline V gene. There are 15 residues in the CDR3. The V and J ends lost 0 bases and 4 bases respectively, with 12 bases between them. CDR3 sequence (DNA): TGTGCCAGCAGCTTGGAAGGGAGGTTGGCAGATACGCAGTATTTT. Translation: CASSLEGRLADTQYF.

The chain employs TRBV5-4 and TRBJ1-2, with D perhaps matching TRBD1 (5 bases). Germline CDR1 and CDR2: SGHNT and YYREEE (reference sequence). The CDR3 runs to 14 residues. The ends were cut back, 8 bases at V and 6 bases at J, with 20 bases in the middle. The CDR3 spells CASSPGPGSNGYTF. The CDR3, as DNA: TGTGCCAGTAGCCCGGGACCGGGTTCAAATGGCTACACCTTC.

This clone was observed a single time. The rearrangement links TRBV28 to TRBJ2-4; TRBD1 aligns across 7 bases. Germline V lookup: CDR1 MDHEN, CDR2 SYDVKM. The CDR3 loop spans 13 amino acids. V shed 5 bases, J shed 8 bases, and the junction held 6 bases outside the gene matches. This CDR3 reads CASSPTGWDIQYF. In DNA, the CDR3 is TGTGCCAGCAGTCCGACAGGGTGGGACATTCAGTACTTC.

This chain uses TRBV10-3 with TRBJ2-7; D is ambiguous. Germline V lookup: CDR1 ENHRY, CDR2 SYGVKD. There are 14 residues in the CDR3. The germline V and J ends were trimmed by 5 bases and 2 bases, with 13 bases remaining between them. The CDR3 DNA reads as TGTGCCATCAGTTCGACATATGATACCTACGAGCAGTACTTC. This encodes CAISSTYDTYEQYF.

The CDR3 DNA reads TGTGCCAGCAGCTTACCGGAACTAGCGGGGAGCGATATCACAGATACGCAGTATTTT. Translated, it gives CASSLPELAGSDITDTQYF. The chain joins TRBV7-9 to TRBJ2-3, with 10 bases identical to TRBD2. Losses at the gene ends were 2 bases for V and 2 bases for J; bases not matched to a gene: 13. Germline values: CDR1 SEHNR, CDR2 FQNEAQ (reference sequence). This CDR3 region has 19 residues. The whole variable domain, remainder taken from reference TRBV7-9 and TRBJ2-3, is DTGVSQNPRHKITKRGQNVTFRCDPISEHNRLYWYRQTLGQGPEFLTYFQNEAQLEKSRLLSDRFSAERPKGSFSTLEIQRTEQGDSAMYLCASSLPELAGSDITDTQYFGPGTRLTVL.

The chain couples TRBV2 to TRBJ2-7, with D uncertain. The V gene's germline CDR1 is SNHLY and CDR2 FYNNEI. This CDR3 contains 14 residues. Trimming took off 3 bases at V and 0 bases at J, with 9 bases between the two ends. CDR3 loop: CASSESSISYEQYF. In DNA, the CDR3 is TGTGCCAGCAGTGAGTCATCTATCTCCTACGAGCAGTACTTC.

This chain links TRBV19 with TRBJ2-7; no firm D call. V shed 5 bases and J shed 6 bases, with 20 bases lying between them. This CDR3 contains 15 residues. Germline V gene lookup returns CDR1 LNHDA and CDR2 SQIVND (reference sequence). The DNA for the CDR3 is TGTGCCAGTAGTTGGGGATACAGACAATGGGGCGAGCAGTACTTC. Protein: CASSWGYRQWGEQYF.

This clone was seen at least ten times. A read error may account for a junction end that differs from germline. The gene calls are TRBV27 and TRBJ2-3; weak D call: TRBD2 (5 bases). CDR3 size: 14 residues. The germline gives CDR1 MNHEY, CDR2 SMNVEV (reference sequence). The CDR3, as DNA: TGTGCCAGCAGTCCATCGGCTAGCAGAGATACGCAGTATTTT. This gives the protein CASSPSASRDTQYF.

V usage is TRBV6-5 and J usage is TRBJ2-7; 8 bases agree with TRBD2. The trim removed 2 bases at V and 6 bases at J, leaving 3 bases unmatched. Germline-derived CDR1 and CDR2 are MNHEY and SVGAGI. This CDR3 spans 13 amino acids. The DNA of the CDR3 is TGTGCCAGCAGTTACGGACTAGCCTTCGAGCAGTACTTC. Translating it yields CASSYGLAFEQYF.

J is TRBJ2-7 and V is TRBV7-8, with D uncertain. Germline assignment: CDR1 SGHVS and CDR2 FQNEAQ. The CDR3 runs to 13 residues. Trimming left V 4 bases short and J 5 bases short, with 12 bases between. The CDR3 loop is CASSSYTRDEQYF. CDR3 in DNA: TGTGCCAGCAGCTCCTACACTCGGGACGAGCAGTACTTC.

The chain links TRBV27 to TRBJ2-3; D gene ambiguous. CDR1 is MNHEY and CDR2 is SMNVEV in the germline V gene (reference sequence). With 2 bases removed from V and 6 bases from J, the gap between germline ends came to 9 bases. CDR3 length: 13 residues. CDR3 sequence: CASSLKSLDTQYF. The CDR3 nucleotides are TGTGCCAGCAGTTTAAAGAGCTTGGATACGCAGTATTTT.

The V gene is TRBV7-9, the J gene TRBJ1-1; perhaps TRBD1 as D (5 bases). V was cut by 5 bases and J by 4 bases, with 14 bases left in between. The CDR3 totals 14 residues. Germline V gene data show CDR1 as SEHNR and CDR2 as FQNEAQ (reference sequence). In DNA, the CDR3 is TGTGCCAGCAGCCAGCAGGACATGGCCACTGAAGCTTTCTTT. Amino acids: CASSQQDMATEAFF.

The rearrangement joins TRBV5-1 to TRBJ1-1, with D unclear. The germline V gene has CDR1 SGHRS and CDR2 YFSETQ. The V and J ends lost 5 bases and 1 base respectively, with 12 bases between them. This CDR3 is built from 14 residues. The CDR3 protein is CASRSGVQNTEAFF. The DNA of the CDR3 is TGCGCCAGCAGATCCGGGGTCCAGAACACTGAAGCTTTCTTT.

V usage is TRBV5-1 and J usage is TRBJ2-5; D gene ambiguous. Germline lookup yields CDR1 SGHRS and CDR2 YFSETQ. CDR3 length equals 13 residues. V lost 0 bases and J lost 1, with 4 bases in between. The CDR3 sequence: CASSLEGQETQYF. The CDR3 DNA is TGCGCCAGCAGCTTGGAGGGCCAAGAGACCCAGTACTTC.

The V call is TRBV9, the J call TRBJ1-4; D remains unclear. CDR1 is SGDLS and CDR2 is YYNGEE in the germline V gene. This CDR3 comprises 15 residues. V shed 3 bases and J shed 0 bases, with 9 bases lying between them. Here the CDR3 reads CASSEDGATNEKLFF. CDR3 nucleotides: TGTGCCAGCAGCGAGGACGGTGCAACTAATGAAAAACTGTTTTTT.

The chain employs TRBV7-9 and TRBJ1-3; D gene uncertain. Trimming pared 7 bases from V and 4 bases from J, leaving 17 bases between. The CDR3 spans 15 residues. Germline values: CDR1 SEHNR, CDR2 FQNEAQ (reference sequence). The CDR3 DNA reads TGTGCCAGCAACTTCGGAGGAGGGTGGGGAAACACCATATATTTT. Amino acid sequence: CASNFGGGWGNTIYF.